This TCR beta chain stems from a study of blood T cell repertoires in COVID-19. For the study at large: Samples taken during acute and convalescent COVID-19 were collected in the United States, Italy and Spain.

Between the trimmed V and J ends, which lost 0 bases and 2 bases, there was a span of 7 bases. This CDR3 region has 15 residues. CDR1 SGHTA and CDR2 FQGNSA come from the germline V gene. The authors' processing: Amplification of reference gene primers was used by the study to estimate nucleated cell counts. The assay was immunoSEQ multiplex PCR, and TCRdb's table has in-frame clones only and misses some. V, J and clone size reflect that table, while D and trimming were determined from the DNA. Among 150,000 to 200,000 clones listed, approximately 85% were seen once. Sequencing was done on a sample of peripheral blood. The TCR was taken from a man aged 55 to 69 with acute or convalescent COVID-19. J is TRBJ2-2 and V is TRBV7-2; a weak D match, TRBD2 (5 bases). CDR3 residues: CASSLADLNTGELFF. The CDR3 DNA follows: TGTGCCAGCAGCTTAGCGGACTTAAACACCGGGGAGCTGTTTTTT. Drawing the rest from reference TRBV7-2 and TRBJ2-2, the complete variable domain is GAGVSQSPSNKVTEKGKDVELRCDPISGHTALYWYRQSLGQGLEFLIYFQGNSAPDKSGLPSDRFSAERTGGSVSTLTIQRTQQEDSAVYLCASSLADLNTGELFFGEGSRLTVL.